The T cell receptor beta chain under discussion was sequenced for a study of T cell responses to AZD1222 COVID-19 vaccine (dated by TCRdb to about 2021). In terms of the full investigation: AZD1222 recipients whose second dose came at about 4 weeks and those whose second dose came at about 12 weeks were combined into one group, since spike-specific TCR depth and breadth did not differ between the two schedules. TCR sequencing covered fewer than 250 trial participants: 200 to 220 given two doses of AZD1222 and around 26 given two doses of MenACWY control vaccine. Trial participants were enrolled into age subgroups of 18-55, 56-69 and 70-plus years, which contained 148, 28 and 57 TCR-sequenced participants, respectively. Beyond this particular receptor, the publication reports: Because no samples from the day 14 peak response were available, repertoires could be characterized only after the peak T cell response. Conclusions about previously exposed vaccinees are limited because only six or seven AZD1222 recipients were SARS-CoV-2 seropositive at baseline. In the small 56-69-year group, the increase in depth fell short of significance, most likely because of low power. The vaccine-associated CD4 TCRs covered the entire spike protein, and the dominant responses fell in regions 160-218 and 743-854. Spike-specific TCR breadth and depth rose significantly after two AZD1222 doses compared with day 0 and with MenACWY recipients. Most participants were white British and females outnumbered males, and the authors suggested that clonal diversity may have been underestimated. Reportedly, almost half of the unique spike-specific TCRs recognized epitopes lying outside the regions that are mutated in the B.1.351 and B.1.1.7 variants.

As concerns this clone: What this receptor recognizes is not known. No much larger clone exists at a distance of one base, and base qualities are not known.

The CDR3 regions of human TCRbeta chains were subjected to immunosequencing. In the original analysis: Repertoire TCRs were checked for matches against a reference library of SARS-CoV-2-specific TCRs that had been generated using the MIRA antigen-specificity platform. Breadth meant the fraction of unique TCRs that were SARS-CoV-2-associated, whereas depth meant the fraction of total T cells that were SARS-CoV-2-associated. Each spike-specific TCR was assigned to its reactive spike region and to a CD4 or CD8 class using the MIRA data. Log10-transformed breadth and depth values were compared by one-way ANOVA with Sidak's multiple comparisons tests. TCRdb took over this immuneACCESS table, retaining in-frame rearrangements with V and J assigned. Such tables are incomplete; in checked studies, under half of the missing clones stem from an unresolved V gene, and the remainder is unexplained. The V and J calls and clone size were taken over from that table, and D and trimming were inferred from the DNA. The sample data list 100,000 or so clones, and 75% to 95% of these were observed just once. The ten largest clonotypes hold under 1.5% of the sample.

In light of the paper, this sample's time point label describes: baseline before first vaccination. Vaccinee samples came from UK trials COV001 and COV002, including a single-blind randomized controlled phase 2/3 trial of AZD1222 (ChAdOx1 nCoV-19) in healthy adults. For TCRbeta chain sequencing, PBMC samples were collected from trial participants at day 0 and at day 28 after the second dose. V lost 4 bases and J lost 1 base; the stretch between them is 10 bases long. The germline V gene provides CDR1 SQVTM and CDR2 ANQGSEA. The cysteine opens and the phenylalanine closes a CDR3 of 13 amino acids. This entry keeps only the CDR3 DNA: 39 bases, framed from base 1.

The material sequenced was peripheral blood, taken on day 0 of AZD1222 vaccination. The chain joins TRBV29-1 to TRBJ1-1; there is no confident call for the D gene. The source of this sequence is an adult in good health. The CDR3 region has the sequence CSVVSPENTEAFF. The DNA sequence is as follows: TGCAGCGTTGTTTCGCCAGAGAACACTGAAGCTTTCTTT.